The sequence of this T cell receptor (beta chain) was determined in a study of control samples from healthy donors and cancer patients. Using immunoSEQ multiplex PCR, the repertoire was profiled, and TCRdb retains in-frame clones only, with some absent. The table has about 140,000 clones, about 89% seen once; the top ten hold 4.9%. The V and J ends lost 0 bases and 1 base respectively, with 9 bases between them. Germline CDR1 and CDR2: MGHRA and YSYEKL. The CDR3 runs to 15 residues. The material sequenced was blood. The sequence derives from a man aged 25-45 years in good health. The J gene is TRBJ2-5, the V gene TRBV4-1; D is unclear. CDR3 residues: CASSQDRIPQETQYF. Here the CDR3 DNA reads TGCGCCAGCAGCCAAGATAGGATCCCCCAAGAGACCCAGTACTTC.